This T cell receptor (beta chain) was captured by sequencing in a study of memory CD4+ T cells and cytomegalovirus serostatus. At the level of the study: Donors were healthy Belgian adults, 9 or 10 CMV seropositive and approximately 23 seronegative.

The sort gate was single viable CD3+CD4+CD8-CD45RO+ cells for memory CD4+ T cells. Serostatus was set by detecting CMV pp150, pp28, p38, p52 IgG. Data came from immunoSEQ multiplex PCR; TCRdb stores just in-frame clones and leaves some out. The data contain about 96,000 clones, under 90% of them singletons. The CDR3 length is 16 residues. Losses at the gene ends were 4 bases for V and 3 bases for J; bases not matched to a gene: 5. CDR1 is SGHAT and CDR2 is FQDESV in the germline V gene (reference sequence). Study-wide results and limits: A US-trained random forest predicted CMV serostatus with median AUC roughly 0.9. Of more than 150 reported CMV TCRbeta sequences, 60 to 85 were found in memory CD4+ repertoires.

Note on this clone: Its matching antigen is unknown.

The chain uses TRBV11-1 and TRBJ2-1, with 11 bases that match TRBD2. This receptor was taken from an adult in good health and CMV-seropositive. The sequenced sample was memory CD4+ T cells from blood. The CDR3 region has the DNA TGTGCCAGCAGCTCGAAGACTAGCGGGATCTACAATGAGCAGTTCTTC. Amino acids: CASSSKTSGIYNEQFF.